The clone carrying this T cell receptor (beta chain) was seen only a few times. This sample was taken from a study of CD8+CD57+ T cells in acquired aplastic anemia. TCR beta VDJ combinations and CDR3 sequences were profiled from genomic DNA. MiXCR, run by TCRdb on the reads, gives a single entry per CDR3 protein. The repertoire holds under 500,000 distinct CDR3 sequences, around a third seen once, with roughly 0.8% in the top ten. The CDR3 is made up of 13 amino acids. V was pared by 6 bases and J by 5 bases, with 13 bases between. Germline lookup yields CDR1 SNHLY and CDR2 FYNNEI. Patients selected for sequencing had displayed CD8+CD57+ cell expansion by flow cytometry.

Sequences were obtained from sorted CD4+, CD8+, or CD8+CD57+ T cells (not recorded which) from PBMCs. The clonotype originates from a human donor with aplastic anemia. The chain has TRBV2 and TRBJ2-5; D not resolved. Written as DNA, the CDR3 is TGTGCCAGCAGCCAAGATCAGTGGGAGACCCAGTACTTC. Translation: CASSQDQWETQYF.